This T cell receptor (beta chain) derives from a study of blood T cell repertoires in COVID-19. This CDR3 spans 15 amino acids. Germline-derived CDR1 and CDR2 are LGHDT and YNNKEL (reference sequence). Germline trimming cut 0 bases from V and 7 bases from J; bases unmatched to any gene: 5. Repertoires were generated with immunoSEQ multiplex PCR, while TCRdb's copy carries only in-frame clones and drops some. The sample has 290,000 or so clones, roughly 90% seen once; the top ten hold 1.1%. The sequence was collected from a woman aged 25 to 39 who had recovered from COVID-19. The chain has TRBV3-1 (or the pseudogene TRBV3-2) and TRBJ1-5; 8 bases agree with TRBD1. The sequenced sample was PBMCs or T cells enriched from blood (not recorded which). This CDR3 is CASSQDPGGYQPQHF. As DNA, the CDR3 is TGTGCCAGCAGCCAAGACCCAGGGGGCTACCAGCCCCAGCATTTT.